This TCR beta chain appears in the sequencing data of a study of Ad26.COV2.S vaccination and SARS-CoV-2 variants. Study-level findings and limits: Vaccinees displayed broader spike-specific TCR repertoires than placebo recipients.

Method: immunoSEQ multiplex PCR; TCRdb's copy keeps in-frame clones and lacks some. The repertoire holds over 400,000 clones, with about 92% as singletons. A remark on this clone: Its target is not known.

CDR1 SGHAT and CDR2 FQNNGV come from the germline V gene. The CDR3 has 15 residues. V was shortened by 6 bases and J by 6 bases, with 19 bases between the two germline ends. Treatment here: over 15 received Ad26.COV2.S at low or high dose, single or two shots; about five received placebo; per-sample allocation not given. The investigators took samples on day 63 after the first vaccine or placebo injection. Expression of Wuhan-strain SARS-CoV-2 spike came from the Ad26 vector that formed the vaccine. The sequence derives from a person aged 18-60 years who received the Ad26.COV2.S COVID-19 vaccine or a placebo. Here the sequenced sample was peripheral blood, taken in a trial of Ad26.COV2.S vaccine versus placebo. The chain employs TRBV11-2 and TRBJ2-3, with D perhaps TRBD2 (6 bases). In DNA, the CDR3 is TGTGCCAGCAGGCCCGGGACTCGATGGTCGGATACGCAGTATTTT. Its protein product is CASRPGTRWSDTQYF.